This T cell receptor (beta chain) was observed in a study of blood T cell repertoires in COVID-19. Study-level information: Samples came from the United States, Italy and Spain, spanning acute and convalescent COVID-19. In each case, the material was cDNA or gDNA derived from T cells, B-cell-depleted T cells, or PBMCs.

Per the study methods: How many nucleated cells were present was estimated from reference gene primer amplification. Data came from immunoSEQ multiplex PCR; TCRdb stores just in-frame clones and leaves some out. V, J and clone size were drawn from that table, and D and trimming were deduced from the DNA. Counted here are over 55,000 clones, around 86% occurring once; the ten biggest clones make up approximately 5.6%. Germline CDR1 is SGHRS and CDR2 is YFSETQ. The ends lost 4 bases at V and 3 bases at J; junction bases unmatched: 5. This CDR3 spans 15 amino acids. Sequencing used peripheral blood. The chain combines TRBV5-1 with TRBJ1-5; 9 bases are shared with TRBD1. The origin of this receptor is a man in his fifties with active COVID-19. CDR3 coding DNA: TGCGCCAGCAGCCCCGGGACAGGGACCAATCAGCCCCAGCATTTT. Its protein product is CASSPGTGTNQPQHF.